This T cell receptor (beta chain) is from a study of T-cell memory formation after mild COVID-19. V dropped 4 bases and J dropped 6 bases, with 17 bases sitting between them. The CDR3 length is 15 residues. The germline V gene has CDR1 SGDLS and CDR2 YYNGEE. TCRdb recomputed calls from the 5' RACE reads with MiXCR, one row per CDR3 protein. The sample contains approximately 260,000 distinct CDR3 sequences, 15% to 20% of which appear only once. The chain carries TRBV9 and TRBJ1-5; D is perhaps TRBD1 (5 bases). Source material: PBMCs or a T cell subset sorted from them (not recorded which). This sequence was found in a man between 18 and 29 years old who had mild COVID-19 (a few samples of this study predate the infection). Cell type and time point are not known. The CDR3 here is CASSPTTGAGQPQHF. The CDR3 DNA reads TGTGCCAGCAGCCCTACCACCGGGGCGGGTCAGCCCCAGCATTTT.